Listed below are T cell receptor beta chains from one sample, sequenced in a study of blood T cell repertoires in COVID-19. Method: immunoSEQ multiplex PCR; TCRdb's copy keeps in-frame clones and lacks some. The sample has fewer than 90,000 clones; around 90% are singletons. The sample comprised peripheral blood. These receptors were taken from a man between 65 and 85 years old with acute or convalescent COVID-19. Each CDR3 is given with its conserved first and last residue. The D gene is left open where the match is weak. Clone size appears in some rows only: once, few, many, or a class for an expanded clone.

>NA|TRBV24-1|NA|TRBJ2-1
TGTGCCACCAGTGATCCCCCCAGGGGCTACAATGAGCAGTTCTTC
CATSDPPRGYNEQFF
>once|TRBV7-2|NA|TRBJ1-2
TGTGCCAGCAGCTTACGGTTCACAGGGTCGCTCCACTATGGCTACACCTTC
CASSLRFTGSLHYGYTF
>NA|TRBV7-9|NA|TRBJ2-3
TGTGCCAGCAGCTTTTCTAGCGTGGGGACAGATACGCAGTATTTT
CASSFSSVGTDTQYF
>NA|TRBV6-6|NA|TRBJ1-2
TGTGCCAGCAGAGAGGGTAACTATGGCTACACCTTC
CASREGNYGYTF
>NA|TRBV28|TRBD1|TRBJ2-3
TGTGCCAGCAGCAACTCCGGGACAGGGTTTTTATCTAGCACAGATACGCAGTATTTT
CASSNSGTGFLSSTDTQYF
>NA|TRBV5-4|TRBD1|TRBJ1-2
TGTGCCAGCAGGGGACAGGGCGGGAACTATGGCTACACCTTC
CASRGQGGNYGYTF
>NA|TRBV5-4|NA|TRBJ1-2
TGTGCCAGCAGCTTCAAAGGCCAGGATGGCTACACCTTC
CASSFKGQDGYTF
>once|TRBV11-2|TRBD2|TRBJ2-1
TGTGCCAGTACGACTAGCGCGGCCTCCTACAATGAGCAGTTCTTC
CASTTSAASYNEQFF
>NA|TRBV19|TRBD1|TRBJ1-1
TGTGCCAGTAGTGCCAGACAGGGGAACACTGAAGCTTTCTTT
CASSARQGNTEAFF
>NA|TRBV18|TRBD2|TRBJ2-7
TGTGCCAGCTCACCGCTAGCGGGAGGGGCGGTCGAGCAGTACTTC
CASSPLAGGAVEQYF
>NA|TRBV2|NA|TRBJ1-1
TGTGCCAGCAGTGAATTCGGATTTAGCGAAGCTTTCTTT
CASSEFGFSEAFF
>few|TRBV6-2/TRBV6-3|NA|TRBJ2-7
TGTGCCAGCAGTTATCGTCCCGCGAGTTACGAGCAGTACTTC
CASSYRPASYEQYF
>NA|TRBV9|TRBD2|TRBJ2-1
TGTGCCAGCAGCGTTCAAGCGGGAGGGCCAAATGGCAATGAGCAGTTCTTC
CASSVQAGGPNGNEQFF
>NA|TRBV19|TRBD2|TRBJ2-1
TGTGCCAGTAGCAAGCGGGGGGGCCTAACCAACAATGAGCAGTTCTTC
CASSKRGGLTNNEQFF
>NA|TRBV13|NA|TRBJ1-3
TGTGCCAGCAGCTTGAGGCAGGGGTATAACGGAAACACCATATATTTT
CASSLRQGYNGNTIYF
>NA|TRBV18|NA|TRBJ2-7
TGTGCCAGCTCAGCGGGCAGCACTACCTACGAGCAGTACTTC
CASSAGSTTYEQYF
>NA|TRBV30|TRBD1|TRBJ1-5
TGTGCCTGGAGTCAACAGGGGCGGCAGCCCCAGCATTTT
CAWSQQGRQPQHF
>NA|TRBV19|TRBD2|TRBJ2-7
TGTGCCAGTAGTACGGCGGGAGGGCCATACGAGCAGTACTTC
CASSTAGGPYEQYF
>NA|TRBV7-9|NA|TRBJ2-3
TGTGCCAGCAGCCGGCAGGGCACAGATACGCAGTATTTT
CASSRQGTDTQYF
>NA|TRBV28|TRBD1|TRBJ2-7
TGTGCCAGCAACCTGATGGGACAGGGACCTAACGAGCAGTACTTC
CASNLMGQGPNEQYF
>NA|TRBV10-3|TRBD2|TRBJ2-2
TGTGCCACAAGGACTAGCACCGGGGAGCTGTTTTTT
CATRTSTGELFF
>NA|TRBV6-5|NA|TRBJ1-2
TGTGCCAGCTCTCCGGGACTCAGCTATGGCTACACCTTC
CASSPGLSYGYTF
>NA|TRBV4-1|TRBD1|TRBJ1-1
TGCGCCAGCAACGTAGGACAGGGTTATCTGAACACTGAAGCTTTCTTT
CASNVGQGYLNTEAFF
>once|TRBV19|NA|TRBJ2-7
TGTGCCAGTAGTAACTACCGGGACAAATACGAGCAGTACTTC
CASSNYRDKYEQYF
>NA|TRBV7-3|NA|TRBJ2-2
TGTGCCAGCAGCCTTAACACCGGGGAGCTGTTTTTT
CASSLNTGELFF
>NA|TRBV10-2|NA|TRBJ1-3
TGCGCCAGCAGTGAAGTGGTTGAGTACCGGTCCGGAAACACCATATATTTT
CASSEVVEYRSGNTIYF
>NA|TRBV5-5|NA|TRBJ2-7
TGTGCCAGCAGGTCGGACTCCGCTCTTCCCTACGAGCAGTACTTC
CASRSDSALPYEQYF
>NA|TRBV19|TRBD1|TRBJ1-2
TGTGCCAGTAGCCTTCCGGGACAGCGCTATGGCTACACCTTC
CASSLPGQRYGYTF
>NA|TRBV27|TRBD2|TRBJ2-1
TGTGCCAGCAGTTTCCAGCGGGAGTTTAGTGAGCAGTTCTTC
CASSFQREFSEQFF